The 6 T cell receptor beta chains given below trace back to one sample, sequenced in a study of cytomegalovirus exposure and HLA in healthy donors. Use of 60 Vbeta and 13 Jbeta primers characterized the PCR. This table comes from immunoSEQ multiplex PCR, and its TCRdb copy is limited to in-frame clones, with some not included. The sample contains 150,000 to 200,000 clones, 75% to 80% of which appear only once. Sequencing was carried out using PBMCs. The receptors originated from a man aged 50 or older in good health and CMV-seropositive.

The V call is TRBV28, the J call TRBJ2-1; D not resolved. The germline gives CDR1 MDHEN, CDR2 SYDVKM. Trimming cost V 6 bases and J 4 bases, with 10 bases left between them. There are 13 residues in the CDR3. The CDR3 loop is CASRPPAYNEQFF. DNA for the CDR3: TGTGCCAGCAGGCCCCCCGCGTACAATGAGCAGTTCTTC.

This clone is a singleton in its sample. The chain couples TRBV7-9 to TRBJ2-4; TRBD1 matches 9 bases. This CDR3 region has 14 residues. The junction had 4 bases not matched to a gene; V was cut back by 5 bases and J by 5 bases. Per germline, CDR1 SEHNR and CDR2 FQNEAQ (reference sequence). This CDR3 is CASSRGQGQNIQYF. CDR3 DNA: TGTGCCAGCAGCCGCGGACAGGGGCAAAACATTCAGTACTTC.

The CDR3 is CASAVPPWGADTQYF. The CDR3 bases are TGTGCCAGCGCAGTTCCCCCATGGGGGGCAGATACGCAGTATTTT. The chain combines TRBV2 with TRBJ2-3, with TRBD2 as a possible D gene (6 bases). Deletions cut 8 bases from V and 4 bases from J, with 19 bases between. The CDR3 runs to 15 residues. The germline CDR1 and CDR2 sequences are SNHLY and FYNNEI.

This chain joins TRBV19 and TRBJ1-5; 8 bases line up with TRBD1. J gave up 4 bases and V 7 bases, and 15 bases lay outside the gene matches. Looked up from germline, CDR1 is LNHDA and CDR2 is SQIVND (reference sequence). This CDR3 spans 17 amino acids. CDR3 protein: CASIAQGQGVQNQPQHF. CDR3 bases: TGTGCCAGTATCGCCCAAGGACAGGGTGTCCAAAATCAGCCCCAGCATTTT.

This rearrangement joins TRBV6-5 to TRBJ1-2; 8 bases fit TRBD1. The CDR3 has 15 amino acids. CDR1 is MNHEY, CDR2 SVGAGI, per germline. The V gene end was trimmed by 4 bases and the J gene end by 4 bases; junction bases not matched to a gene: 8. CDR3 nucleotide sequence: TGTGCCAGCAGTTCAGGGGTGGACAGGGCCTATGGCTACACCTTC. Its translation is CASSSGVDRAYGYTF.

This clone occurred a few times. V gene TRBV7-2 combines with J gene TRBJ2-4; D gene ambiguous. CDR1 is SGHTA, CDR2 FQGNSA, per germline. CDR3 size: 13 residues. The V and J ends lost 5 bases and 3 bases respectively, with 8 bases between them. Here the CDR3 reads CASSPLSKNIQYF. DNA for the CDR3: TGTGCCAGCAGCCCCCTAAGCAAAAACATTCAGTACTTC.